This TCR beta chain was captured in a study of T cell responses to AZD1222 COVID-19 vaccine. The V gene end was trimmed by 7 bases and the J gene end by 1 base; junction bases not matched to a gene: 11. Germline assignment: CDR1 MGHRA and CDR2 YSYEKL. CDR3 length: 16 residues. Using immunoSEQ multiplex PCR, the repertoire was profiled, and TCRdb retains in-frame clones only, with some absent. The data contain 95,000 to 150,000 clones, roughly 92% of them singletons. J is TRBJ1-1 and V is TRBV4-1, with 8 bases that match TRBD1. The input for sequencing was peripheral blood, taken on day 0 of AZD1222 vaccination. The TCR was taken from an adult in good health. Here the CDR3 DNA reads TGCGCCAGCACCCCAACGGCAGGGGGCGCGAACACTGAAGCTTTCTTT. Its translation is CASTPTAGGANTEAFF.